The 23 T cell receptor beta chains listed next were all sequenced from one sample in a study of control samples from healthy donors and cancer patients. Data came from immunoSEQ multiplex PCR; TCRdb stores just in-frame clones and leaves some out. Here the sample spans around 42,000 clones, over 65% being singletons. The sample was blood. All receptors come from a man in his sixties in good health.

The chain couples TRBV7-2 to TRBJ1-1, with TRBD1 matching 9 bases. Germline CDR1 is SGHTA and CDR2 is FQGNSA. V trimming: 2 bases; J trimming: 0 bases; junction bases outside the gene matches: 10. The CDR3 spans 18 residues. CDR3 sequence reads: CASSLREGTGKLNTEAFF. CDR3 DNA: TGTGCCAGCAGCTTAAGAGAGGGGACAGGGAAGTTGAACACTGAAGCTTTCTTT.

The chain links TRBV29-1 to TRBJ1-2; the D gene is possibly TRBD1 (6 bases). V was clipped by 6 bases and J by 4 bases, with 15 bases between them. Germline-derived CDR1 and CDR2 are SQVTM and ANQGSEA. The CDR3 covers 13 residues. CDR3 bases: TGCAGCGTATCACAGGGTTTAGGCTATGGCTACACCTTC. This codes for CSVSQGLGYGYTF.

The chain is built from TRBV24-1 and TRBJ1-5; 9 bases match TRBD1. J was trimmed by 6 bases and V by 9 bases; bases with no gene match: 11. CDR3 length: 15 residues. The germline V gene has CDR1 KGHDR and CDR2 SFDVKD. The CDR3 protein is CATQAATGGGQPQHF. Written as DNA, the CDR3 is TGTGCCACCCAAGCCGCAACAGGGGGCGGTCAGCCCCAGCATTTT.

The chain couples TRBV5-6 to TRBJ2-7; the D gene is possibly TRBD1 (6 bases). V lost 3 bases, J lost 6 bases, and 16 bases lay in between. CDR1 and CDR2 from the germline V gene are SGHDT and YYEEEE. CDR3 length equals 14 residues. The CDR3 nucleotides are TGTGCCAGCAGCTGGACAGAGGGAACAGGCGAGCAGTACTTC. This encodes CASSWTEGTGEQYF.

The CDR3 sequence is CATHFARPSGNTIYF. The DNA of the CDR3 is TGTGCCACTCATTTCGCTAGACCCTCTGGAAACACCATATATTTT. The chain uses TRBV6-5 and TRBJ1-3; D remains ambiguous. The V gene's germline CDR1 is MNHEY and CDR2 SVGAGI. Trimming removed 10 bases at V and 0 bases at J, with 16 bases between. The length of the CDR3 is 15 residues.

This rearrangement joins TRBV5-4 to TRBJ2-3; 8 positions match TRBD1. Per the germline V gene, CDR1 is SGHNT and CDR2 is YYREEE (reference sequence). The CDR3 length is 18 residues. J was trimmed by 3 bases and V by 7 bases; bases with no gene match: 19. The CDR3: CASGSKAGQGFSTDTQYF. The CDR3 DNA follows: TGTGCCAGCGGATCGAAAGCTGGACAGGGTTTTTCGACAGATACGCAGTATTTT.

The chain is built from TRBV5-4 and TRBJ2-1; D remains ambiguous. V dropped 0 bases and J dropped 0 bases, with 4 bases sitting between them. Per germline, CDR1 SGHNT and CDR2 YYREEE (reference sequence). The CDR3 runs 14 residues. The CDR3 protein is CASSLGSSYNEQFF. CDR3 nucleotides: TGTGCCAGCAGCTTGGGGAGCTCCTACAATGAGCAGTTCTTC.

The chain joins TRBV10-1 to TRBJ2-5; the D is unclear. CDR3 length: 12 residues. The germline V gene encodes CDR1 WNHNN and CDR2 SYGVQD (reference sequence). The CDR3: CASGRSVETQYF. The CDR3 bases are TGCGCTTCTGGACGGTCAGTGGAGACCCAGTACTTC.

V gene TRBV5-1 combines with J gene TRBJ2-3; the match to TRBD2 covers 11 bases. Germline CDR1 SGHRS, CDR2 YFSETQ. V shed 5 bases and J 4 bases; nucleotides not matched to a gene: 9. This CDR3 has 16 residues. CDR3 bases: TGCGCCAGCAGAGATGTTAGCGGGAGGGCCTCAGATACGCAGTATTTT. This encodes CASRDVSGRASDTQYF.

The J gene is TRBJ1-3, the V gene TRBV10-2; D gene uncertain. This CDR3 has 14 residues. In germline, CDR1 is WSHSY, CDR2 SAAADI. Trimming shortened V by 4 bases and J by 0 bases, and 7 bases separated the two germline ends. The CDR3: CASSGAGSGNTIYF. CDR3 bases: TGCGCCAGCAGTGGGGCCGGCTCTGGAAACACCATATATTTT.

The chain employs TRBV19 and TRBJ1-1; D uncertain. V was trimmed by 4 bases and J by 5 bases, leaving 14 bases between them. Germline CDR1 and CDR2: LNHDA and SQIVND (reference sequence). The CDR3 has 14 amino acids. CDR3 amino acids: CASSTGLYRTEAFF. The DNA of the CDR3 is TGTGCCAGTAGTACCGGACTTTACCGGACTGAAGCTTTCTTT.

V is TRBV4-2 and J is TRBJ1-4; D is unclear. Germline V gives CDR1 LGHNA, CDR2 YNFKEQ. Trimming took 4 bases from V and 0 from J, leaving 12 bases between them. This CDR3 is built from 16 residues. The CDR3 sequence is CASSLGSSATNEKLFF. The DNA of the CDR3 is TGTGCCAGCAGCCTAGGATCATCGGCAACTAATGAAAAACTGTTTTTT.

This CDR3 reads CASSYGRHTEAFF. In nucleotides, the CDR3 is TGTGCCAGCAGCTACGGACGGCACACTGAAGCTTTCTTT. This rearrangement joins TRBV7-2 to TRBJ1-1; D uncertain. Trimming stripped 4 bases from V and 3 bases from J, with 9 bases between. The CDR3 has 13 residues. The germline V gene encodes CDR1 SGHTA and CDR2 FQGNSA.

The V call is TRBV4-3, the J call TRBJ1-6, with 7 bases identical to TRBD1. CDR1 and CDR2 from the germline V gene are LGHNA and YSLEER. V dropped 3 bases and J dropped 10; count of bases not matched to a gene: 9. This CDR3 region has 15 residues. The CDR3 sequence: CASSQQTGIESPLHF. CDR3 in DNA: TGCGCCAGCAGCCAGCAGACAGGGATAGAGTCACCCCTCCACTTT.

The chain has TRBV11-1 and TRBJ2-4; TRBD1 might be the D (5 bases). V lost 6 bases and J 6 bases, leaving 18 bases between the germline ends. The CDR3 runs to 15 residues. Germline loops: CDR1 SGHAT, CDR2 FQDESV (reference sequence). The CDR3 DNA reads as TGTGCCAGCAGTTTGGACCCAGGGTTTTTAAACATTCAGTACTTC. Amino acid sequence: CASSLDPGFLNIQYF.

V and J are TRBV6-5 and TRBJ1-4; maybe TRBD1 (5 bases). V lost 7 bases and J 12 bases, leaving 21 bases between the germline ends. The germline CDR1 and CDR2 sequences are MNHEY and SVGAGI. This CDR3 contains 14 residues. CDR3 bases: TGTGCCAGCACCTCGGGACCCGGTAGGATGGAACTGTTTTTT. Translated, it gives CASTSGPGRMELFF.

The chain has TRBV4-2 and TRBJ1-1; D is uncertain. V lost 1 base, J lost 7 bases, and 10 bases lay in between. This CDR3 has 13 residues. From germline, CDR1 is LGHNA and CDR2 YNFKEQ. The DNA for the CDR3 is TGTGCCAGCAGCCAAGGTTCTCGGAGTGAAGCTTTCTTT. It yields the protein CASSQGSRSEAFF.

The rearrangement uses TRBV28 and TRBJ1-1, with 9 bases that match TRBD1. The CDR3 is made up of 15 amino acids. V trimming: 5 bases; J trimming: 4 bases; junction bases outside the gene matches: 8. Germline V gene lookup returns CDR1 MDHEN and CDR2 SYDVKM. CDR3 loop: CASSPDRGRGTEAFF. Here the CDR3 DNA reads TGTGCCAGCAGTCCGGACAGGGGAAGGGGCACTGAAGCTTTCTTT.

This chain connects TRBV5-1 to TRBJ1-2, with D maybe TRBD1 (6 bases). V was shortened by 5 bases and J by 1 base, with 21 bases between the two germline ends. This CDR3 comprises 17 residues. Germline assignment: CDR1 SGHRS and CDR2 YFSETQ. DNA for the CDR3: TGCGCCAGCAGACCCGAATGGGACACAAAAAATAACTATGGCTACACCTTC. Protein product: CASRPEWDTKNNYGYTF.

The CDR3 protein is CSVGVDRSVRGADTQYF. DNA for the CDR3: TGCAGCGTTGGTGTAGATCGTTCCGTGAGGGGGGCGGATACGCAGTATTTT. The chain links TRBV29-1 to TRBJ2-3; D could derive from TRBD1 or TRBD2 (6 bases each). V lost 4 bases and J 6 bases, leaving 26 bases between the germline ends. The CDR3 runs to 17 residues. From germline, CDR1 is SQVTM and CDR2 ANQGSEA.

The rearrangement links TRBV5-1 to TRBJ2-7; D remains ambiguous. The CDR3 consists of 13 residues. V shed 0 bases and J shed 3 bases, with 7 bases lying between them. Germline V CDR1 and CDR2: SGHRS, YFSETQ. The CDR3 spells CASSLEGNYEQYF. In DNA, the CDR3 is TGCGCCAGCAGCTTGGAGGGTAACTACGAGCAGTACTTC.

By share, this clone ranks as medium-sized. The J gene is TRBJ2-1, the V gene TRBV25-1; unclear D gene. The CDR3 runs 12 residues. Trimming removed 4 bases at V and 6 bases at J, with 7 bases between. CDR1 is MGHDK and CDR2 is SYGVNS in the germline V gene. CDR3 bases: TGTGCCAGCAGTGTTGATGCCAATGAGCAGTTCTTC. Its translation: CASSVDANEQFF.

The gene calls are TRBV30 and TRBJ1-5; D is possibly TRBD1 (5 bases). V dropped 0 bases and J dropped 6 bases, with 12 bases sitting between them. This CDR3 is 14 amino acids long. Germline CDR1 reads GTSNPN; CDR2 reads SVGIG (reference sequence). This CDR3 is CAWSVMGGSQPQHF. DNA for the CDR3: TGTGCCTGGAGTGTAATGGGGGGGAGTCAGCCCCAGCATTTT.